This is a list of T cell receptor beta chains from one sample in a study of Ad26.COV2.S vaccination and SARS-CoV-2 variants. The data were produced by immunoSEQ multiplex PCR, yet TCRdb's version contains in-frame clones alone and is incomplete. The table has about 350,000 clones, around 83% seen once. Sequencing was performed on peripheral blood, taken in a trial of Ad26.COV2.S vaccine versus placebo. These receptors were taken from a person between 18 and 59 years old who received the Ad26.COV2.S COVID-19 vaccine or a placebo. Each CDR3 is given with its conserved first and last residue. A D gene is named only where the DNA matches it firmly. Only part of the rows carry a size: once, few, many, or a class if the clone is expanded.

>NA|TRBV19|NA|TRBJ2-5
CASSPGRETQYF
TGTGCCAGTAGTCCAGGGCGAGAGACCCAGTACTTC
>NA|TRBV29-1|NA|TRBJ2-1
CSAPGESPSSYNEQFF
TGCAGCGCCCCGGGGGAGTCCCCGAGCTCCTACAATGAGCAGTTCTTC
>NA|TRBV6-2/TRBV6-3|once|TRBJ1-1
CASSYFGYTEAFF
TGTGCCAGCAGTTACTTTGGATACACTGAAGCTTTCTTT
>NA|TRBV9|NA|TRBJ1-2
CASTATHSYGYTF
TGTGCCAGCACCGCGACCCATAGCTATGGCTACACCTTC
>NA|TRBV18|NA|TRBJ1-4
CASSRDQGEKLFF
TGTGCCAGCTCAAGAGACCAGGGGGAAAAACTGTTTTTT
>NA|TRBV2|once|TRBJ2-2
CASSDGINTGELFF
TGTGCCAGCAGTGACGGGATTAACACCGGGGAGCTGTTTTTT
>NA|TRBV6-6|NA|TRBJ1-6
CASSPRPTGHSRPSYNSPLHF
TGTGCCAGCAGCCCACGGCCGACAGGCCATTCTCGTCCCTCCTATAATTCACCCCTCCACTTT
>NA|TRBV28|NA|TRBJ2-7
CASAGVGQRYYEQYF
TGTGCCAGCGCGGGGGTGGGACAGCGATACTACGAGCAGTACTTC
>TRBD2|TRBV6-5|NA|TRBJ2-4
CASNNGAGGSNIQYF
TGTGCCAGCAACAATGGAGCGGGGGGCTCAAACATTCAGTACTTC
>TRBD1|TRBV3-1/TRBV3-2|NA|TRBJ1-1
CASSLDRETEAFF
TGTGCCAGCAGCCTTGACAGGGAGACTGAAGCTTTCTTT
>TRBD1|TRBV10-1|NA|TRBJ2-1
CASSEPGQGTSKQFF
TGCGCCAGCAGTGAGCCGGGACAGGGAACTAGTAAGCAGTTCTTC
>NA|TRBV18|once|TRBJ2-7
CASSPVGGPNEQYF
TGTGCCAGCTCACCGGTTGGCGGCCCCAACGAGCAGTACTTC
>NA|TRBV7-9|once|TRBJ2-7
CASSLAGSYEQYF
TGTGCCAGCAGCTTAGCGGGGAGCTACGAGCAGTACTTC
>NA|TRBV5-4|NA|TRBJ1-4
CASSWGAGDEKLFF
TGTGCCAGCAGCTGGGGGGCAGGGGACGAAAAACTGTTTTTT
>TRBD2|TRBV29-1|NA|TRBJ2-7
CSVEWEGNYEQYF
TGCAGCGTTGAATGGGAGGGGAACTACGAGCAGTACTTC
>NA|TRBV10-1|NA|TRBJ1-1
CASSDVGTEAFF
TGCGCCAGCAGTGATGTCGGAACTGAAGCTTTCTTT
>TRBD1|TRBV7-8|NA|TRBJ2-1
CASSLDLGGQGGFF
TGTGCCAGCAGCTTAGACTTAGGGGGACAGGGGGGGTTCTTC
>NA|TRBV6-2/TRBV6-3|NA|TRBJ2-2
CASSYSERDWLAGELFF
TGTGCCAGCAGTTACTCTGAGAGGGATTGGCTGGCCGGGGAGCTGTTTTTT
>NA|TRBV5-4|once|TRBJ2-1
CASSQSLAEQFF
TGTGCCAGCAGCCAGTCCCTGGCTGAGCAGTTCTTC
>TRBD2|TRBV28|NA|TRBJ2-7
CASSLPGTSGAYEQYF
TGTGCCAGCAGTTTACCCGGGACTAGCGGGGCCTACGAGCAGTACTTC
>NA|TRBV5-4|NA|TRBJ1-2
CASSSDLGDYGYTF
TGTGCCAGCAGCTCGGACCTGGGCGACTATGGCTACACCTTC
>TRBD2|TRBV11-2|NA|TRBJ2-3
CASSLVGRGGVPDTQYF
TGTGCCAGCAGCTTAGTCGGTCGGGGGGGAGTCCCAGATACGCAGTATTTT
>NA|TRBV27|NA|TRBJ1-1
CASRRANTEAFF
TGTGCCAGCAGACGTGCGAACACTGAAGCTTTCTTT
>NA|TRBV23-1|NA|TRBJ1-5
CASSQSCPLSQPQHF
TGCGCCAGCAGTCAATCGTGTCCCCTGAGTCAGCCCCAGCATTTT
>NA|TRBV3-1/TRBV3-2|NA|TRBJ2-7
CASSQGGVEQYF
TGTGCCAGCAGCCAAGGAGGGGTCGAGCAGTACTTC
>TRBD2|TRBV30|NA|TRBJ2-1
CAWSGVAGGFGSYNEQFF
TGTGCCTGGAGTGGGGTAGCGGGGGGGTTCGGGAGCTACAATGAGCAGTTCTTC
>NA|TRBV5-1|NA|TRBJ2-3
CASSEMGKASTDTQYF
TGCGCCAGCAGCGAAATGGGAAAGGCTAGCACAGATACGCAGTATTTT
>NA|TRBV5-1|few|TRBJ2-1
CASSRSGTPGSWEQFF
TGCGCCAGCAGCAGATCCGGGACCCCCGGGAGTTGGGAGCAGTTCTTC